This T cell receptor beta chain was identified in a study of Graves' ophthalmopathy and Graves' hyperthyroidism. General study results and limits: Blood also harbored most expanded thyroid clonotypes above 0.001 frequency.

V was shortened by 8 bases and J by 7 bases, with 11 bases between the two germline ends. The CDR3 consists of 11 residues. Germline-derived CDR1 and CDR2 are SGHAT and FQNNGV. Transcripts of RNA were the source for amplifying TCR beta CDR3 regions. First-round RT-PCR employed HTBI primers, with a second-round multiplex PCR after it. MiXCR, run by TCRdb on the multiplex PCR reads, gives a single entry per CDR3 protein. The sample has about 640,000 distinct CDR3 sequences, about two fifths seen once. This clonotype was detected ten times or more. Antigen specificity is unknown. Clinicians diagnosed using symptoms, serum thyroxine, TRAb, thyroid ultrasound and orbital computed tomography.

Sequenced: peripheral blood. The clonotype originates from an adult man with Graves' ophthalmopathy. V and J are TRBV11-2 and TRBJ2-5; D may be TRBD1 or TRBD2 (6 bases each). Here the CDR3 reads CASRGLGTQYF. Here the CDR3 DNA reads TGTGCCAGCCGGGGGCTTGGGACCCAGTACTTC.